This T cell receptor beta chain originates from a study of graft-versus-host responses after intestinal transplantation. On the study more broadly: Recipients had multivisceral, liver-intestinal, or isolated intestinal transplants. The whole recipient group had anti-thymocyte globulin induction followed by tacrolimus and steroids for roughly three years.

Some clones are missing from TCRdb's copy, which holds only in-frame ones; the method was immunoSEQ multiplex PCR. The data show about 11,000 clones, 25% to 40% seen once. This clone is labeled medium-sized (0.01 to 0.1%). The V end lost 2 bases, the J end lost 6 bases, and 13 bases lay between the germline ends. This CDR3 is built from 14 residues. Germline CDR1 is LGHNA and CDR2 is YSLEER. Study outcomes and limitations: Patients with graft-donor T cell macrochimerism had high graft-versus-host to host-versus-graft clonal ratios in allografts.

The rearrangement links TRBV4-3 to TRBJ1-2; weak D call: TRBD1 (6 bases). The receptor was isolated from a human patient who was an organ donor for intestinal transplantation. The sequencing used alloreactive CD4+ T cells from a mixed lymphocyte reaction culture, collected before transplantation. As for subset: CFSE-low proliferating T cells sorted from roughly 6-day pre-transplant mixed lymphocyte reaction (GvH or HvG direction). The CDR3 loop is CASSQQQGVHGYTF. CDR3 sequence (DNA): TGCGCCAGCAGCCAACAACAGGGAGTCCATGGCTACACCTTC.